This T cell receptor beta chain was recorded in a study of cytomegalovirus exposure and HLA in healthy donors. It was with 60 Vbeta and 13 Jbeta primers that the PCR ran. Some clones are missing from TCRdb's copy, which holds only in-frame ones; the method was immunoSEQ multiplex PCR. The sample holds about 99,000 clones; around 77% are singletons and the top ten take over 3%. The CDR3 runs to 15 residues. The V end was cut by 0 bases, the J end by 0 bases, with 9 bases between. Germline V gives CDR1 SGDLS, CDR2 YYNGEE. Study-wide points: Presence/absence analyses took donor sequencing depth as roughly uniform. Researchers had no immune exposure information except CMV serostatus available. A highly shared variant cluster was judged a likely technical artifact.

About this clone: The antigen is unknown.

The sample consisted of PBMCs. The TCR comes from a man aged 35 to 55 in good health and CMV-seronegative. The V call is TRBV9, the J call TRBJ1-1; D unclear. This CDR3 reads CASSVGQTMNTEAFF. CDR3 sequence (DNA): TGTGCCAGCAGCGTAGGGCAGACTATGAACACTGAAGCTTTCTTT. Full variable domain (outside the CDR3, taken from reference TRBV9 and TRBJ1-1): DSGVTQTPKHLITATGQRVTLRCSPRSGDLSVYWYQQSLDQGLQFLIQYYNGEERAKGNILERFSAQQFPDLHSELNLSSLELGDSALYFCASSVGQTMNTEAFFGQGTRLTVV.